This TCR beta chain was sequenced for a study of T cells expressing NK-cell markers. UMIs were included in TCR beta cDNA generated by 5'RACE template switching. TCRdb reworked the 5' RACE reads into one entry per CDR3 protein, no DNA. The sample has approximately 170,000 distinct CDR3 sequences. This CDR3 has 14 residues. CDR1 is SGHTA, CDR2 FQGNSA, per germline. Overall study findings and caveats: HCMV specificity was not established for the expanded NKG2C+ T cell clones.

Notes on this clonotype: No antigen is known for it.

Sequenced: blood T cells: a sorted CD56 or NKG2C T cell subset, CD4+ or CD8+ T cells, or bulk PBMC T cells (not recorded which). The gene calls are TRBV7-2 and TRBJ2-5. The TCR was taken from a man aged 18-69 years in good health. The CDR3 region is CASSLLPTQETQYF.